The T cell receptor beta chain described here comes from a study of blood T cell repertoires in COVID-19. Across the study: Sources were T cells, B-cell-depleted T cells, or PBMCs; the material itself was cDNA or gDNA.

Under the authors' procedure: Nucleated cell counts were estimated from reference gene primer amplification. The repertoire was sequenced with immunoSEQ multiplex PCR; TCRdb's copy has only in-frame clones and lacks some. That table gives V, J and clone size, and the DNA gave D and trimming. The table includes about 200,000 clones, 80% to 90% detected once. The CDR3 runs 15 residues. The ends lost 2 bases at V and 4 bases at J; junction bases unmatched: 6. Germline assignment: CDR1 SGDLS and CDR2 YYNGEE. The sequenced sample consisted of PBMCs or T cells enriched from blood (not recorded which). The chain employs TRBV9 and TRBJ1-2; TRBD1 matches at 9 bases. This receptor was identified in a man aged 40-49 years who had recovered from COVID-19. CDR3 sequence reads: CASSVGQGRAYGYTF. In nucleotides, the CDR3 is TGTGCCAGCAGCGTTGGACAGGGGAGGGCCTATGGCTACACCTTC.